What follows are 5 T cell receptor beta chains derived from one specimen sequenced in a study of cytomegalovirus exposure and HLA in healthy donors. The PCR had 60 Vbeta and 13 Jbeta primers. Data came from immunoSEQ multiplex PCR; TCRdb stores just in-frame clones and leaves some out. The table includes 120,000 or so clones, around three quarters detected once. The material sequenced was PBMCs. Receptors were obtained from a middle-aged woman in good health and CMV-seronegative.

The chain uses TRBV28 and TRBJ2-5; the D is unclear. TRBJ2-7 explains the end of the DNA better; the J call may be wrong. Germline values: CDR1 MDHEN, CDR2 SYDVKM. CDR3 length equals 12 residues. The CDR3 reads CASSSSSYEQYF. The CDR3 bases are TGTGCCAGCAGTTCTTCTTCCTACGAGCAGTACTTC.

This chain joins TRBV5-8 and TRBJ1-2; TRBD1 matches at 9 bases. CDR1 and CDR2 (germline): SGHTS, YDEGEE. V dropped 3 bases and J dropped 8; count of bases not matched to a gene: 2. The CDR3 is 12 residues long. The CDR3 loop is CASSWDRAGYTF. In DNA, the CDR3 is TGTGCCAGCAGCTGGGACAGGGCCGGCTACACCTTC.

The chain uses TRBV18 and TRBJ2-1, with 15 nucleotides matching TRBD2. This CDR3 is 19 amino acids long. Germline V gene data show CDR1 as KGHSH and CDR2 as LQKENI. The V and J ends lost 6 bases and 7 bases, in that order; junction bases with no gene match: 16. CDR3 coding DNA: TGTGCCAGCTCGAAGGCCGGGACAACCGGGACTAGCGGGAGGAATGAGCAGTTCTTC. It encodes CASSKAGTTGTSGRNEQFF.

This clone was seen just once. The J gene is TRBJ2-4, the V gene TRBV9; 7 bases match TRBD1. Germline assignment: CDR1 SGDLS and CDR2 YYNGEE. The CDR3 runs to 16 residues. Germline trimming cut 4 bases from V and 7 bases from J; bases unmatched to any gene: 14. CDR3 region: CASSLTRDRPMNIQYF. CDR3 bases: TGTGCCAGCAGCCTAACCCGGGACAGACCCATGAACATTCAGTACTTC.

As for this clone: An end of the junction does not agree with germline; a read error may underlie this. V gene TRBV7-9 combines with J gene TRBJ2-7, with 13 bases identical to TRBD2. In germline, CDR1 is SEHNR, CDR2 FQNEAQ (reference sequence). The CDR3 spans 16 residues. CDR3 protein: CSSSPRTSGSVYEQYF. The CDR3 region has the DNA TGTTCCAGCAGCCCTCGGACTAGCGGGAGTGTATACGAGCAGTACTTC.